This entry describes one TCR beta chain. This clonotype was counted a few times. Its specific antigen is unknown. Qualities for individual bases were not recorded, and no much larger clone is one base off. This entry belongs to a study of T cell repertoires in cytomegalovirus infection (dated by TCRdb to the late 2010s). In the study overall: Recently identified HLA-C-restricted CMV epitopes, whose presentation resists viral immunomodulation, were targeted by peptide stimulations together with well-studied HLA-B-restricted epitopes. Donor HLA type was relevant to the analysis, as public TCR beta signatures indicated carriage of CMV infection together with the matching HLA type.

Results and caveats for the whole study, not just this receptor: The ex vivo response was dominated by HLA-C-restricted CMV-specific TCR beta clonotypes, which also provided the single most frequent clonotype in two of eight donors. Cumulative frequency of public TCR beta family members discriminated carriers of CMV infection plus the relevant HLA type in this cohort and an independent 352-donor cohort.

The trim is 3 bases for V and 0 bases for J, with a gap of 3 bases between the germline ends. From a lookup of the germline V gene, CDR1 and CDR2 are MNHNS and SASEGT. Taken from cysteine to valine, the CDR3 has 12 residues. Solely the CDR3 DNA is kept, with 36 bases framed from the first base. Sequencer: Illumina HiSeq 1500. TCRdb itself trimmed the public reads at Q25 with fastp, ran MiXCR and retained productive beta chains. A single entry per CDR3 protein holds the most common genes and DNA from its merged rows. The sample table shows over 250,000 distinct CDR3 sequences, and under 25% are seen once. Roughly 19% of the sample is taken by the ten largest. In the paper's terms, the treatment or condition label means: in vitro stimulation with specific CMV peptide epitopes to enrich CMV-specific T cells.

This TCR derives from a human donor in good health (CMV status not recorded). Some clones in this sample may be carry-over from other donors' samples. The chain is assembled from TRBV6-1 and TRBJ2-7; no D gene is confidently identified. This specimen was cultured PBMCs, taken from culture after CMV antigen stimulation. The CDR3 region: CASSDISYEQYV. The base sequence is TGTGCCAGCAGTGACATCTCCTACGAGCAGTACGTC.